These 25 T cell receptor beta chains share one sample of origin, sequenced in a study of cytomegalovirus exposure and HLA in healthy donors. PCR amplification relied on 60 Vbeta primers (plus 13 Jbeta primers). This table comes from immunoSEQ multiplex PCR, and its TCRdb copy is limited to in-frame clones, with some not included. Of more than 60,000 clones listed, 70% to 80% are singletons. The specimen sequenced was PBMCs. The source is a man in his forties or fifties in good health and CMV-seropositive.

This clone was seen once. The V and J genes are TRBV6-5 and TRBJ2-1; TRBD2 is a possible D gene (7 bases). The CDR3 has 15 amino acids. Trimming took 2 bases from V and 6 from J, leaving 14 bases between them. Per germline, CDR1 MNHEY and CDR2 SVGAGI. CDR3: CASSYGWGGANEQFF. The CDR3 region has the DNA TGTGCCAGCAGTTACGGATGGGGGGGGGCCAATGAGCAGTTCTTC.

The rearrangement uses TRBV6-1 and TRBJ1-6; the match to TRBD1 covers 8 bases. Germline trimming cut 9 bases from V and 10 bases from J; bases unmatched to any gene: 8. The CDR3 has 13 amino acids. Germline-derived CDR1 and CDR2 are MNHNS and SASEGT. The CDR3 region has the DNA TGTGCCAGTTCGGACAGGGTTGGGTCACCCCTCCACTTT. Translating gives CASSDRVGSPLHF.

This chain connects TRBV9 to TRBJ1-1, with D hard to call. Germline CDR1 is SGDLS and CDR2 is YYNGEE. The CDR3 runs 13 residues. Trimming took 2 bases from V and 0 from J, leaving 5 bases between them. CDR3 bases: TGTGCCAGCAGCGTTAATGTGAACACTGAAGCTTTCTTT. It is translated as CASSVNVNTEAFF.

The chain carries TRBV6-4 and TRBJ2-1; 9 bases align to TRBD1. J gave up 10 bases and V 6 bases, and 7 bases lay outside the gene matches. Germline CDR1 and CDR2: MRHNA and SNTAGT. This CDR3 is built from 13 residues. For the CDR3, the DNA is TGTGCCAGCAGCCGAACAGGGGGCAGCGAGCAGTTCTTC. Translation gives CASSRTGGSEQFF.

This chain joins TRBV15 and TRBJ1-4; D perhaps matches TRBD1 (5 bases). The CDR3 is made up of 16 amino acids. V was shortened by 2 bases and J by 3 bases, with 13 bases between the two germline ends. The germline gives CDR1 LNHNV, CDR2 YYDKDF (reference sequence). The CDR3 DNA sequence: TGTGCCACCAGCAGACAGGGAACTATAGCTAATGAAAAACTGTTTTTT. Its protein is CATSRQGTIANEKLFF.

The CDR3 loop reads CASSLNRDRQETQYF. The CDR3 nucleotides read TGTGCCAGCAGCTTAAACCGGGACAGGCAAGAGACCCAGTACTTC. The chain is built from TRBV7-9 and TRBJ2-5; TRBD1 aligns across 8 bases. Trimming removed 2 bases from V and 2 bases from J; junction bases left unmatched: 4. The CDR3 is made up of 15 amino acids. Per the germline V gene, CDR1 is SEHNR and CDR2 is FQNEAQ (reference sequence).

The chain combines TRBV30 with TRBJ2-3; 9 nucleotides match TRBD2. Germline V gene lookup returns CDR1 GTSNPN and CDR2 SVGIG (reference sequence). This CDR3 region has 16 residues. J lost 3 bases, V lost 2 bases, and 9 bases had no gene match. The CDR3 nucleotides read TGTGCCTGGAGTTACGGCGGGGGGGCCAGGACAGATACGCAGTATTTT. This codes for CAWSYGGGARTDTQYF.

CDR3 region: CASRGQGSEAFF. CDR3 bases: TGTGCCAGTAGAGGGCAGGGCAGTGAAGCTTTCTTT. V gene TRBV19 combines with J gene TRBJ1-1, with D tentatively TRBD1 (5 bases). V was trimmed by 6 bases and J by 7 bases, leaving 12 bases between them. CDR1 and CDR2 from the germline V gene are LNHDA and SQIVND (reference sequence). This CDR3 has 12 residues.

The chain is built from TRBV18 and TRBJ1-5; 8 positions agree with TRBD1. The CDR3 has 15 residues. V shed 6 bases and J 2 bases; nucleotides not matched to a gene: 6. The germline V gene has CDR1 KGHSH and CDR2 LQKENI. CDR3 DNA sequence: TGTGCCAGCTCTTACGGACAGGGAGGCAATCAGCCCCAGCATTTT. This translates into CASSYGQGGNQPQHF.

The table lists this clone with many counts. V gene TRBV10-1 combines with J gene TRBJ2-1; D is undetermined. V lost 8 bases, J lost 6 bases, and 11 bases lay in between. CDR1 is WNHNN, CDR2 SYGVQD, per germline (reference sequence). This CDR3 has 12 amino acids. The DNA of the CDR3 is TGCGCCAGCTCCGCTAGTTCCAATGAGCAGTTCTTC. It yields the protein CASSASSNEQFF.

This clone was counted a few times. The chain links TRBV2 to TRBJ1-1; TRBD1 agrees at 10 bases. The CDR3 length is 16 residues. Germline V gives CDR1 SNHLY, CDR2 FYNNEI. Unmatched junction bases numbered 6, after V lost 1 base and J lost 4 bases. The CDR3 protein is CASSEEGQGLSTEAFF. As DNA, the CDR3 is TGTGCCAGCAGTGAAGAGGGACAGGGGCTGAGCACTGAAGCTTTCTTT.

This clone is a singleton in its sample. This chain uses TRBV19 with TRBJ2-7, with TRBD1 matching 7 bases. The germline V gene has CDR1 LNHDA and CDR2 SQIVND (reference sequence). The CDR3 runs to 14 residues. After removal of 3 bases from V and 3 bases from J, the junction contained 5 bases not matched to a gene. Written as DNA, the CDR3 is TGTGCCAGTAGTATCGGGACAGCAAACTACGAGCAGTACTTC. This codes for CASSIGTANYEQYF.

This chain links TRBV5-1 with TRBJ2-7, with TRBD1 as a possible D gene (5 bases). The CDR3 sequence is 12 residues long. V lost 6 bases, J lost 6 bases, and 13 bases lay in between. Germline CDR1 and CDR2: SGHRS and YFSETQ. This CDR3 is CASNRIPSEQYF. The CDR3 nucleotides read TGCGCCAGCAACAGGATCCCCTCCGAGCAGTACTTC.

J is TRBJ1-2 and V is TRBV7-2, with a possible D match to TRBD1 (5 bases). CDR1 SGHTA and CDR2 FQGNSA come from the germline V gene. The CDR3 runs 14 residues. The V end was cut by 4 bases, the J end by 2 bases, with 11 bases between. The CDR3 loop is CASSYPGGNYGYTF. The CDR3 nucleotides read TGTGCCAGCAGCTACCCCGGGGGAAACTATGGCTACACCTTC.

The chain carries TRBV15 and TRBJ2-2; unclear D gene. The CDR3 extends over 12 amino acids. Germline CDR1 is LNHNV and CDR2 is YYDKDF (reference sequence). V lost 0 bases and J 7 bases, leaving 3 bases between the germline ends. The CDR3 here is CATSRDNGELFF. CDR3 in DNA: TGTGCCACCAGCAGAGACAACGGGGAGCTGTTTTTT.

The chain recombines TRBV10-2 with TRBJ2-6, with TRBD2 matching 7 bases. Trimming removed 3 bases from V and 0 bases from J; junction bases left unmatched: 8. Germline V CDR1 and CDR2: WSHSY, SAAADI. The length of the CDR3 is 18 residues. The CDR3 reads CASSDVLAARSGANVLTF. Written as DNA, the CDR3 is TGCGCCAGCAGTGACGTCCTAGCGGCTCGCTCTGGGGCCAACGTCCTGACTTTC.

The chain combines TRBV2 with TRBJ1-1, with TRBD1 matching 7 bases. V dropped 6 bases and J dropped 4; count of bases not matched to a gene: 11. Per germline, CDR1 SNHLY and CDR2 FYNNEI. The CDR3 sequence is 15 residues long. Written as DNA, the CDR3 is TGTGCCAGCAGAAAATCGACAGGGTCGGCCACTGAAGCTTTCTTT. Encoded protein: CASRKSTGSATEAFF.

The rearrangement joins TRBV6-1 to TRBJ2-2, with D maybe TRBD2 (5 bases). The CDR3 sequence is 11 residues long. Germline CDR1 and CDR2: MNHNS and SASEGT. Trimming removed 7 bases from V and 9 bases from J, with 9 bases in between. The CDR3 sequence is CASTGGRELFF. Here the CDR3 DNA reads TGTGCCAGCACCGGAGGAAGGGAGCTGTTTTTT.

The rearrangement links TRBV28 to TRBJ2-7; TRBD1 matches at 9 bases. Germline V gene lookup returns CDR1 MDHEN and CDR2 SYDVKM. Trimming cost V 5 bases and J 6 bases; bases outside gene matches: 8. The CDR3 runs to 14 residues. The CDR3 sequence is CASSGSGTGFEQYF. CDR3 sequence (DNA): TGTGCCAGCAGTGGCTCCGGGACAGGGTTCGAGCAGTACTTC.

The rearrangement joins TRBV5-6 to TRBJ1-3, with D unresolved. CDR1 is SGHDT, CDR2 YYEEEE, per germline. This CDR3 contains 13 residues. Trimming stripped 4 bases from V and 4 bases from J, with 9 bases between. Here the CDR3 DNA reads TGTGCCAGCAGCGACACTCCAGGAAACACCATATATTTT. This translates into CASSDTPGNTIYF.

This chain connects TRBV7-6 to TRBJ1-4; 12 nucleotides match TRBD1. There are 17 residues in the CDR3. Germline CDR1 SGHVS, CDR2 FNYEAQ. The V segment lost 2 bases and the J segment 8 bases; nucleotides outside the gene matches: 9. The CDR3 reads CASSLIGTGGAREKLFF. CDR3 in DNA: TGTGCCAGCAGCTTAATTGGGACAGGGGGCGCGCGAGAAAAACTGTTTTTT.

The rearrangement uses TRBV15 and TRBJ1-4, with TRBD1 matching over 9 bases. J was trimmed by 4 bases and V by 0 bases; bases with no gene match: 3. CDR1 is LNHNV and CDR2 is YYDKDF in the germline V gene (reference sequence). The CDR3 covers 16 residues. The CDR3 DNA reads as TGTGCCACCAGCAGAGAAGCGGGACAGGGTAATGAAAAACTGTTTTTT. It translates to CATSREAGQGNEKLFF.

This clone was seen only a few times. The rearrangement joins TRBV6-5 to TRBJ1-6; 7 bases align to TRBD1. Looked up from germline, CDR1 is MNHEY and CDR2 is SVGAGI. Germline trimming cut 7 bases from V and 7 bases from J; bases unmatched to any gene: 4. This CDR3 comprises 13 residues. The CDR3 sequence: CASNRGENSPLHF. The CDR3 DNA is TGTGCCAGCAACAGGGGAGAAAATTCACCCCTCCACTTT.

The rearrangement links TRBV6-1 to TRBJ2-4, with TRBD1 matching 9 bases. The junction had 5 bases not matched to a gene; V was cut back by 0 bases and J by 2 bases. Per the germline V gene, CDR1 is MNHNS and CDR2 is SASEGT. The CDR3 is 17 residues long. The CDR3 reads CASSEARGQGTKNIQYF. CDR3 sequence (DNA): TGTGCCAGCAGTGAAGCGCGGGGACAGGGAACCAAAAACATTCAGTACTTC.

The V gene is TRBV9, the J gene TRBJ2-1; D is possibly TRBD2 (5 bases). With 0 bases removed from V and 0 bases from J, the gap between germline ends came to 10 bases. Germline lookup yields CDR1 SGDLS and CDR2 YYNGEE. CDR3 length equals 16 residues. The CDR3 sequence: CASSVDGGSSYNEQFF. In DNA form, the CDR3 reads TGTGCCAGCAGCGTAGATGGCGGGTCCTCCTACAATGAGCAGTTCTTC.